These 15 T cell receptor beta chains share one sample of origin, sequenced in a study of CD8 T cells in Susac syndrome (dated by TCRdb to the late 2010s). The receptor library was made with the immunoSEQ multiplex PCR assay. RNA was extracted using the RNeasy kit, and roughly 0.5 to 1 microgram was reverse transcribed with random hexamers. The raw public reads went through TCRdb reprocessing: fastp at Q25, MiXCR clone calling, in-frame beta chains kept. Every entry covers one CDR3 protein and lists the most common genes and DNA from its rows. This sample lists approximately 130,000 distinct CDR3 sequences; around nine tenths were detected once. The top ten clones comprise around 0.24% of the sample. The specimen sequenced was CD8+ T cells from PBMCs. These TCRs come from a human donor with multiple sclerosis.

The rearrangement links TRBV7-9 to TRBJ2-7; D ambiguous. The V gene lost 5 bases and the J gene lost 11 bases, with 31 bases spanning the gap. Germline CDR1 is SEHNR and CDR2 is FQNEAQ (reference sequence). This CDR3 has 17 amino acids. CDR3 protein: CASSPGVLVYAREREYF. In DNA, the CDR3 is TGTGCCAGCAGCCCGGGCGTGTTAGTTTATGCAAGGGAAAGGGAGTACTTC.

Only one count was recorded for this clonotype. The V gene is TRBV3-1, the J gene TRBJ2-3; no reliable D call. The V gene lost 0 bases and the J gene lost 6 bases, with 10 bases spanning the gap. Germline V gene data show CDR1 as LGHDT and CDR2 as YNNKEL (reference sequence). The CDR3 consists of 14 residues. The CDR3 is CASSQDATLDTQYF. The CDR3 bases are TGTGCCAGCAGCCAAGATGCGACTTTGGATACGCAGTATTTT.

This chain connects TRBV20-1 to TRBJ2-7; the D is unclear. The CDR3 is 16 residues long. The V and J ends lost 2 bases and 5 bases respectively, with 22 bases between them. The V gene's germline CDR1 is DFQATT and CDR2 SNEGSKA (reference sequence). The CDR3 DNA reads TGCAGTGCTAGAAATATGAAGGCCTCCCTCACCCACGAGCAGTACTTC. Its translation: CSARNMKASLTHEQYF.

The chain couples TRBV30 to TRBJ2-1; TRBD2 is a possible D gene (6 bases). Trimming removed 0 bases at V and 10 bases at J, with 13 bases between. The CDR3 spans 13 residues. CDR1 GTSNPN and CDR2 SVGIG come from the germline V gene (reference sequence). The CDR3 region is CAWSVTGSREQFF. The CDR3 region has the DNA TGTGCCTGGAGTGTTACCGGGAGCCGCGAGCAGTTCTTC.

The rearrangement links TRBV4-3 to TRBJ2-5; 7 positions agree with TRBD2. CDR1 and CDR2 (germline): LGHNA, YSLEER. The J segment lost 5 bases and the V segment lost 3 bases, leaving 9 bases of the junction unmatched. This CDR3 comprises 15 residues. The CDR3 protein is CASSQGTAGVETQYF. The CDR3 nucleotides are TGCGCCAGCAGCCAGGGGACGGCGGGGGTGGAGACCCAGTACTTC.

V gene TRBV7-7 combines with J gene TRBJ2-3, with TRBD2 matching over 12 bases. The CDR3 is made up of 15 amino acids. Trimming took 5 bases from V and 5 from J; bases not matched to a gene: 5. Germline V gene data show CDR1 as SSHAT and CDR2 as FNYEAQ (reference sequence). The CDR3 sequence is CASSILAGGIDTQYF. The CDR3 DNA is TGTGCCAGCAGCATACTAGCGGGAGGAATAGATACGCAGTATTTT.

CDR3: CASSADRTYEQYF. The CDR3 DNA is TGTGCCAGCAGCGCAGACAGGACCTACGAGCAGTACTTC. The gene calls are TRBV11-2 and TRBJ2-7; tentative D call: TRBD1 (6 bases). This CDR3 contains 13 residues. In germline, CDR1 is SGHAT, CDR2 FQNNGV. With 5 bases removed from V and 2 bases from J, the gap between germline ends came to 10 bases.

The chain is built from TRBV30 and TRBJ1-1, with D possibly TRBD1 on 6 matching bases. In germline, CDR1 is GTSNPN, CDR2 SVGIG (reference sequence). With 3 bases removed from V and 4 bases from J, the gap between germline ends came to 9 bases. The CDR3 totals 12 residues. The CDR3 sequence is CAWSQGLTEAFF. The DNA of the CDR3 is TGTGCCTGGAGCCAGGGGCTCACTGAAGCTTTCTTT.

CDR3 DNA sequence: TGTGCCAGCAGCTTATCCGGTTTTTCTGGAAACACCATATATTTT. Its translation: CASSLSGFSGNTIYF. The chain is built from TRBV7-3 and TRBJ1-3; D is ambiguous. This CDR3 has 15 amino acids. From germline, CDR1 is SGHTA and CDR2 FQGTGA. V was cut by 2 bases and J by 1 base, with 9 bases left in between.

The chain is built from TRBV7-9 and TRBJ1-2; D might be TRBD1 (5 bases). CDR3 length equals 14 residues. Germline V gene sequence: CDR1 SEHNR, CDR2 FQNEAQ (reference sequence). Trimming shortened V by 1 base and J by 7 bases, and 13 bases separated the two germline ends. The CDR3 bases are TGTGCCAGCAGCTTAGGTGTGGCCGGGACTGGCTACACCTTC. Its protein is CASSLGVAGTGYTF.

The rearrangement links TRBV7-3 to TRBJ2-1; 9 positions match TRBD1. The germline gives CDR1 SGHTA, CDR2 FQGTGA. The CDR3 has 15 residues. Trimming at V came to 2 bases and at J to 9 bases, leaving 8 bases not matched to a gene. Here the CDR3 DNA reads TGTGCCAGCAGCTTACGGACAGGGGTTTTTACTGAGCAGTTCTTC. This encodes CASSLRTGVFTEQFF.

The V and J genes are TRBV6-5 and TRBJ2-1, with D unclear. V lost 2 bases and J lost 3, with 5 bases in between. CDR1 is MNHEY, CDR2 SVGAGI, per germline. This CDR3 has 13 residues. CDR3 DNA: TGTGCCAGCAGTTACGGCCACTACAATGAGCAGTTCTTC. It codes for CASSYGHYNEQFF.

The rearrangement uses TRBV28 and TRBJ2-7, with 10 bases lining up with TRBD2. The CDR3 has 14 amino acids. The junction had 3 bases not matched to a gene; V was cut back by 2 bases and J by 5 bases. Germline CDR1 and CDR2: MDHEN and SYDVKM. The CDR3: CASSLTSGKDEQYF. The CDR3 bases are TGTGCCAGCAGTTTAACTAGCGGGAAGGACGAGCAGTACTTC.

The rearrangement joins TRBV28 to TRBJ2-7, with unresolved D. Per germline, CDR1 MDHEN and CDR2 SYDVKM. This CDR3 region has 11 residues. The V gene lost 3 bases and the J gene lost 5 bases, with 5 bases spanning the gap. CDR3 sequence: CASSFEDEQYF. The DNA for the CDR3 is TGTGCCAGCAGTTTCGAGGACGAGCAGTACTTC.

The J gene is TRBJ1-1, the V gene TRBV5-6; D might be TRBD1 (5 bases). The V end was cut by 3 bases, the J end by 4 bases, with 13 bases between. From germline, CDR1 is SGHDT and CDR2 YYEEEE. The CDR3 is 14 amino acids. In DNA form, the CDR3 reads TGTGCCAGCAGCTCGGGGCGGGGGGGCACTGAAGCTTTCTTT. Protein product: CASSSGRGGTEAFF.